A selection of T cell receptor beta chains follows, all from one sample in a study of vaccination and CD4 T cells after COVID-19. MiXCR, applied by TCRdb to the PCR reads, yields one record per CDR3 protein. The sample gives about 14,000 distinct CDR3 sequences, approximately 39% of which show up once; roughly 15% is in the top ten. These receptors are not linked to any known antigen. The sample taken for sequencing was CD4+ T cells from blood, cultured in vitro. These receptor sequences come from a human donor who had recovered from COVID-19. Each CDR3 is given with its conserved first and last residue. D genes are given only for firm matches. Some rows mark clone size as missing; the rest say once, few, many or name a class of expanded clone.

NA,once,TRBJ2-1,TRBV11-2,CASSLMPLGGGSEQFF,TGTGCCAGCAGCTTAATGCCATTAGGTGGGGGCTCTGAGCAGTTCTTC
NA,NA,TRBJ2-3,TRBV14,CASSGRGGALDTQYF,TGTGCCAGCAGCGGCAGGGGGGGGGCCCTCGATACGCAGTATTTT
NA,NA,TRBJ2-1,TRBV6-2/TRBV6-3,CASSVDLSSYNEQFF,TGTGCCAGCAGTGTCGACTTGAGCTCCTACAATGAGCAGTTCTTC
NA,few,TRBJ1-2,TRBV15,CATSRLGRSGYTF,TGTGCCACCAGCAGGTTGGGGCGCTCGGGCTACACCTTC
NA,few,TRBJ1-5,TRBV18,CASSRSGGYQPQHF,TGTGCCAGCTCCCGTTCCGGGGGGTATCAGCCCCAGCATTTT
NA,NA,TRBJ2-1,TRBV7-8,CASSLGVIHNEQFF,TGTGCCAGCAGCTTGGGGGTCATACACAATGAGCAGTTCTTC
NA,NA,TRBJ2-2,TRBV12-3/TRBV12-4,CASRRDLNTGELFF,TGTGCCAGCCGACGGGACTTGAACACCGGGGAGCTGTTTTTT
TRBD1,NA,TRBJ1-2,TRBV5-1,CASSWGQSNYGYTF,TGCGCCAGCAGCTGGGGACAGTCTAACTATGGCTACACCTTC
NA,few,TRBJ2-3,TRBV20-1,CSARDQVASTDTQYF,TGCAGTGCTAGAGACCAGGTTGCTAGCACAGATACGCAGTATTTT
NA,NA,TRBJ1-2,TRBV5-1,CASSLGAGENYTF,TGCGCCAGCAGCTTAGGGGCAGGGGAGAACTACACCTTC
NA,NA,TRBJ1-1,TRBV6-1,CASKDEGLRNTEAFF,TGTGCCAGCAAGGACGAGGGTCTCAGGAACACTGAAGCTTTCTTT
NA,NA,TRBJ2-1,TRBV7-9,CASSLRRVLSYNEQFF,TGTGCCAGCAGCTTACGGCGGGTACTAAGTTACAATGAGCAGTTCTTC
TRBD1,NA,TRBJ2-5,TRBV6-1,CASSPDRDGARRSSGETQYF,TGTGCCAGCAGTCCGGACAGGGACGGCGCCCGGCGGTCCTCGGGAGAGACCCAGTACTTC
TRBD2,NA,TRBJ2-1,TRBV18,CASSPLGTSKNEQFF,TGTGCCAGCTCACCCCTGGGGACTAGCAAGAATGAGCAGTTCTTC
TRBD1,NA,TRBJ2-5,TRBV7-8,CASSLRTGVGETQYF,TGTGCCAGCAGCTTACGGACAGGGGTTGGAGAGACCCAGTACTTC
NA,NA,TRBJ2-7,TRBV30,CAWSEDRVYEQYF,TGTGCCTGGAGCGAGGACAGAGTCTACGAGCAGTACTTC
NA,few,TRBJ1-1,TRBV5-4,CASSNSLNTEAFF,TGTGCCAGCAGCAATTCTCTGAACACTGAAGCTTTCTTT
TRBD1,NA,TRBJ1-2,TRBV5-1,CASSLETGQGYGYTF,TGCGCCAGCAGCTTGGAGACGGGACAGGGCTATGGCTACACCTTC
TRBD2,few,TRBJ2-2,TRBV7-2,CASSLGIAGGLGTGELFF,TGTGCCAGCAGCTTAGGGATAGCGGGGGGGCTGGGCACCGGGGAGCTGTTTTTT
TRBD1,NA,TRBJ1-2,TRBV5-4,CASSKDRGLSGGYTF,TGTGCCAGCAGCAAAGACAGGGGGCTTTCAGGTGGCTACACCTTC
NA,NA,TRBJ2-3,TRBV20-1,CSPHGRRGVDTQYF,TGCAGTCCGCACGGTCGAAGGGGGGTGGATACGCAGTATTTT
TRBD1,few,TRBJ1-2,TRBV10-3,CAISESEGQGAYGYTF,TGTGCCATCAGTGAGTCGGAGGGACAGGGGGCCTATGGCTACACCTTC
TRBD2,NA,TRBJ2-7,TRBV23-1,CASSPREGSYEQYF,TGCGCCAGCAGCCCCAGGGAGGGGTCCTACGAGCAGTACTTC
TRBD1,NA,TRBJ2-4,TRBV6-1,CASKYDRGLGNIQYF,TGTGCCAGCAAGTACGACAGGGGGCTCGGGAACATTCAGTACTTC
NA,once,TRBJ1-1,TRBV20-1,CSARVTNTEAFF,TGCAGTGCTAGAGTGACGAACACTGAAGCTTTCTTT
NA,few,TRBJ1-1,TRBV6-1,CASTPGPNTEAFF,TGTGCCAGCACCCCGGGGCCCAACACTGAAGCTTTCTTT
TRBD1,few,TRBJ1-6,TRBV20-1,CSARDNRGRDSPLHF,TGCAGTGCTAGAGATAACAGGGGTCGGGATTCACCCCTCCACTTT
NA,few,TRBJ2-7,TRBV2,CASSESHLAGAF,TGTGCCAGCAGTGAATCTCACCTCGCCGGCGCTTTC
NA,NA,TRBJ2-2,TRBV14,CASSPYSGELFF,TGTGCCAGCAGCCCTTATTCCGGGGAGCTGTTTTTT
NA,NA,TRBJ2-2,TRBV12-3/TRBV12-4,CASHPDTGELFF,TGTGCCAGCCACCCCGACACCGGGGAGCTGTTTTTT
NA,NA,TRBJ1-2,TRBV7-8,CASSLATGWDYGYTF,TGTGCCAGCAGCTTAGCAACAGGGTGGGACTATGGCTACACCTTC
NA,NA,TRBJ2-2,TRBV21-1,CASSTPGTDTTGELFF,TGTGCCAGCAGCACCCCCGGGACGGATACGACCGGGGAGCTGTTTTTT
NA,NA,TRBJ1-1,TRBV6-2/TRBV6-3,CASHRNFGRDTEAFF,TGTGCCAGCCATCGAAATTTTGGCAGGGACACTGAAGCTTTCTTT
NA,once,TRBJ1-1,TRBV4-1,CASSQGGSGSLMNTEAFF,TGCGCCAGCAGCCAAGGGGGCTCAGGCAGCCTGATGAACACTGAAGCTTTCTTT
NA,NA,TRBJ2-7,TRBV7-2,CASSFSYEQYF,TGTGCCAGCAGCTTTAGCTACGAGCAGTACTTC
NA,few,TRBJ2-7,TRBV6-1,CASLENSYEQYF,TGTGCCAGCCTTGAGAACTCCTACGAGCAGTACTTC
NA,NA,TRBJ2-3,TRBV11-3,CASSPTPLGEADTQYF,TGTGCCAGCAGCCCTACTCCCCTTGGAGAGGCAGATACGCAGTATTTT
TRBD1,NA,TRBJ2-6,TRBV4-1,CASSHPIGTGMAGANVLTF,TGCGCCAGCAGCCACCCTATAGGGACAGGGATGGCTGGGGCCAACGTCCTGACTTTC
NA,once,TRBJ2-5,TRBV9,CASSVEGEETQYF,TGTGCCAGCAGCGTAGAGGGAGAAGAGACCCAGTACTTC
TRBD1,few,TRBJ2-5,TRBV10-1,CASSELGTGETTQYF,TGCGCCAGCAGCGAGCTAGGGACAGGGGAGACGACCCAGTACTTC
NA,NA,TRBJ2-3,TRBV30,CAWSVERRSTDTQYF,TGTGCCTGGAGTGTAGAGAGGCGGAGCACAGATACGCAGTATTTT
TRBD1,NA,TRBJ1-3,TRBV7-9,CASSPAGQTGNTIYF,TGTGCCAGCAGCCCAGCGGGACAGACTGGAAACACCATATATTTT
NA,few,TRBJ2-2,TRBV4-2,CASSQGKGGSDTGELFF,TGTGCCAGCAGCCAAGGCAAAGGCGGGTCGGACACCGGGGAGCTGTTTTTT
NA,few,TRBJ1-1,TRBV12-3/TRBV12-4,CASSLWMNTEAFF,TGTGCCAGCAGTTTATGGATGAACACTGAAGCTTTCTTT
NA,NA,TRBJ2-5,TRBV7-9,CASSLGDPLTTQYF,TGTGCCAGCAGCTTAGGAGACCCGCTCACTACCCAGTACTTC
NA,few,TRBJ1-5,TRBV20-1,CSATPADSNQPQHF,TGCAGTGCTACACCGGCTGATAGCAATCAGCCCCAGCATTTT
TRBD2,few,TRBJ2-5,TRBV12-5,CASGLGRGETQYF,TGTGCTAGTGGTTTAGGGAGGGGAGAGACCCAGTACTTC
NA,NA,TRBJ1-5,TRBV12-3/TRBV12-4,CASSLWTWGGNNQPQHF,TGTGCCAGCAGTTTATGGACTTGGGGAGGCAACAATCAGCCCCAGCATTTT
NA,few,TRBJ2-1,TRBV7-2,CASSPFGNHNEQFF,TGTGCCAGCAGCCCGTTTGGGAACCACAATGAGCAGTTCTTC
NA,NA,TRBJ2-7,TRBV7-2,CASSFPTRKRAEQYF,TGTGCCAGCAGCTTTCCGACCCGAAAACGGGCCGAGCAGTACTTC
NA,NA,TRBJ2-7,TRBV6-1,CASSRDRRGVEQYF,TGTGCCAGCAGTAGGGACCGGCGAGGGGTCGAGCAGTACTTC
NA,NA,TRBJ1-1,TRBV12-3/TRBV12-4,CASRPGSGGTEAFF,TGTGCCAGCCGACCGGGAAGTGGGGGCACTGAAGCTTTCTTT
TRBD2,NA,TRBJ2-1,TRBV7-8,CASSTRGLAGDNEQFF,TGTGCCAGCAGCACCCGAGGACTAGCGGGGGACAATGAGCAGTTCTTC
NA,NA,TRBJ1-6,TRBV5-4,CASSLEAQGYSPLHF,TGTGCCAGCAGCTTGGAGGCACAGGGCTATTCACCCCTCCACTTT
TRBD1,once,TRBJ1-1,TRBV30,CAWSAGTGQREAFF,TGTGCCTGGAGTGCGGGGACAGGCCAGAGGGAAGCTTTCTTT
NA,NA,TRBJ1-1,TRBV20-1,CSARMGNTEAFF,TGCAGTGCTAGAATGGGCAACACTGAAGCTTTCTTT
NA,few,TRBJ2-5,TRBV10-1,CASSERPQETQYF,TGCGCCAGCAGTGAGAGGCCCCAAGAGACCCAGTACTTC
NA,few,TRBJ2-1,TRBV27,CASSLSAASSYNEQFF,TGTGCCAGCAGTTTATCAGCAGCGAGCTCCTACAATGAGCAGTTCTTC
NA,NA,TRBJ2-3,TRBV11-2,CASSLDQVHWADTQYF,TGTGCCAGCAGCTTAGACCAGGTCCATTGGGCAGATACGCAGTATTTT